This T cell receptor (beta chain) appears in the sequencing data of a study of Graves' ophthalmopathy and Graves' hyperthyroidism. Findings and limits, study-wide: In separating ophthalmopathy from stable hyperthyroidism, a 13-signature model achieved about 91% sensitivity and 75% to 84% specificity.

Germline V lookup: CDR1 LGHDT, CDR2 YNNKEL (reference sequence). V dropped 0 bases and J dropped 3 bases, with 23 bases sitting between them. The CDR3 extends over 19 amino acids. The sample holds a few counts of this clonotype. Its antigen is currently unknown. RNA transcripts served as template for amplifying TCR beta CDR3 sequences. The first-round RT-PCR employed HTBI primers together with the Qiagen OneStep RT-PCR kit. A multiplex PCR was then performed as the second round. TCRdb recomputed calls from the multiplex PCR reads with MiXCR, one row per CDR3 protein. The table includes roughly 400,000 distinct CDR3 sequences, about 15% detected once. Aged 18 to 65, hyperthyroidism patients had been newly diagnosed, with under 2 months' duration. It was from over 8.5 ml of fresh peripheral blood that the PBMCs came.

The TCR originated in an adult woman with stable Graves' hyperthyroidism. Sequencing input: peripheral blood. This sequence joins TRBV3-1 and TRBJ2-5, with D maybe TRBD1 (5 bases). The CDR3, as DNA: TGTGCCAGCAGCCAAGATCCATACATTATGACAGCGAAAAAAGAGACCCAGTACTTC. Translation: CASSQDPYIMTAKKETQYF.